The 23 T cell receptor beta chains given below trace back to one sample, sequenced in a study of cytomegalovirus exposure and HLA in healthy donors. Vbeta (60) and Jbeta (13) primers were used in the PCR. Sequencing was performed with immunoSEQ multiplex PCR; in TCRdb, only in-frame clones are kept and a portion is missing. The sample consists of fewer than 200,000 clones, 80% of them appearing once. The sample was PBMCs. These receptors were obtained from a boy younger than 18 in good health and CMV-seronegative.

The sample holds a few counts of this clone. This sequence joins TRBV7-6 and TRBJ2-1; 11 bases match TRBD2. Germline V lookup: CDR1 SGHVS, CDR2 FNYEAQ. V shed 2 bases, J shed 8 bases, and the junction held 5 bases outside the gene matches. The CDR3 sequence is 15 residues long. The CDR3 nucleotides are TGTGCCAGCAGCTTATTAGCGGGGGGGCCGCATGAGCAGTTCTTC. The encoded protein is CASSLLAGGPHEQFF.

This chain links TRBV18 with TRBJ1-1; 10 bases fit TRBD1. Germline V gene sequence: CDR1 KGHSH, CDR2 LQKENI. With V trimmed by 3 bases and J by 11 bases, 9 bases remained unmatched. The CDR3 covers 14 residues. CDR3 DNA: TGTGCCAGCTCACCGGGGACAGGGGAGCGTCTGGCTTTCTTT. Translating gives CASSPGTGERLAFF.

For the CDR3, the DNA is TGCGCCAGCAGCCTGGGGACACTTACCTTGAACACTGAAGCTTTCTTT. As protein: CASSLGTLTLNTEAFF. The chain combines TRBV5-1 with TRBJ1-1, with a possible D match to TRBD1 (6 bases). There are 16 residues in the CDR3. In germline, CDR1 is SGHRS, CDR2 YFSETQ. The germline V and J ends were trimmed by 4 bases and 0 bases, with 16 bases remaining between them. Combining the CDR3 with reference TRBV5-1 and TRBJ1-1 gives the whole variable domain KAGVTQTPRYLIKTRGQQVTLSCSPISGHRSVSWYQQTPGQGLQFLFEYFSETQRNKGNFPGRFSGRQFSNSRSEMNVSTLELGDSALYLCASSLGTLTLNTEAFFGQGTRLTVV.

J is TRBJ2-3 and V is TRBV7-3; D gene ambiguous. This CDR3 is built from 15 residues. Germline CDR1 SGHTA, CDR2 FQGTGA. V was shortened by 5 bases and J by 6 bases, with 18 bases between the two germline ends. The DNA of the CDR3 is TGTGCCAGCAGCCCAGACGCTCGGGTGACGGATACGCAGTATTTT. Protein product: CASSPDARVTDTQYF.

CDR3 nucleotide sequence: TGTGCCAGCAGCGCCCCCCAGGTGGACATGAACACTGAAGCTTTCTTT. Protein sequence: CASSAPQVDMNTEAFF. The chain employs TRBV9 and TRBJ1-1, with D perhaps matching TRBD1 (5 bases). This CDR3 contains 16 residues. Germline V lookup: CDR1 SGDLS, CDR2 YYNGEE. Between the trimmed V and J ends, which lost 3 bases and 0 bases, there was a span of 15 bases.

A few counts support this clone. V is TRBV7-2 and J is TRBJ2-1, with 10 positions matching TRBD1. Germline V CDR1 and CDR2: SGHTA, FQGNSA. After removal of 0 bases from V and 8 bases from J, the junction contained 7 bases not matched to a gene. This CDR3 spans 16 amino acids. DNA of the CDR3: TGTGCCAGCAGCTTAGCGGGACAGGGGAGGTTCGATGAGCAGTTCTTC. The encoded protein is CASSLAGQGRFDEQFF.

The chain couples TRBV6-1 to TRBJ2-2, with 11 bases aligning to TRBD2. The CDR3 contains 15 residues. Unmatched junction bases numbered 3, after V lost 3 bases and J lost 6 bases. Germline V CDR1 and CDR2: MNHNS, SASEGT. CDR3 nucleotide sequence: TGTGCCAGCAGTGACCTAGCGGGGGGACCCGGGGAGCTGTTTTTT. Translated: CASSDLAGGPGELFF.

This clone occurred once. The chain joins TRBV5-1 to TRBJ2-7, with 11 nucleotides matching TRBD2. This CDR3 is 15 amino acids long. Losses at the gene ends were 4 bases for V and 3 bases for J; bases not matched to a gene: 6. Germline CDR1 is SGHRS and CDR2 is YFSETQ. CDR3 in DNA: TGCGCCAGCAGCACAACCGGGACTAGCGGCTACGAGCAGTACTTC. Encoded protein: CASSTTGTSGYEQYF.

The rearrangement links TRBV5-1 to TRBJ2-4, with TRBD1 matching over 8 bases. The CDR3 spans 15 residues. The junction had 4 bases not matched to a gene; V was cut back by 1 base and J by 4 bases. CDR1 is SGHRS and CDR2 is YFSETQ in the germline V gene. CDR3 nucleotide sequence: TGCGCCAGCAGCTTGACAGGGGGGAGTAAAAACATTCAGTACTTC. It translates to CASSLTGGSKNIQYF.

The chain has TRBV29-1 and TRBJ2-2; 8 bases map to TRBD1. The CDR3 runs to 17 residues. Per germline, CDR1 SQVTM and CDR2 ANQGSEA. V gave up 1 base and J gave up 3 bases; unmatched junction bases: 10. The chain's CDR3 is CSVEGRGQGAYTGELFF. Written as DNA, the CDR3 is TGCAGCGTTGAAGGTAGAGGGCAGGGGGCTTACACCGGGGAGCTGTTTTTT.

The rearrangement joins TRBV6-5 to TRBJ2-2; 11 bases agree with TRBD1. The ends lost 7 bases at V and 4 bases at J; junction bases unmatched: 5. The CDR3 runs to 15 residues. Germline values: CDR1 MNHEY, CDR2 SVGAGI. DNA for the CDR3: TGTGCCAGCACCTGGGACAGGGGGGCCACCGGGGAGCTGTTTTTT. Encoded protein: CASTWDRGATGELFF.

This chain uses TRBV13 with TRBJ2-1; D is possibly TRBD1 (6 bases). The V and J ends lost 4 bases and 15 bases respectively, with 16 bases between them. The CDR3 covers 12 residues. Germline V gene data show CDR1 as PRHDT and CDR2 as FYEKMQ (reference sequence). The CDR3, as DNA: TGTGCCAGCAGCTATTTATCGGACAGCACGTTCTTC. It encodes CASSYLSDSTFF.

This chain uses TRBV4-1 with TRBJ2-2, with 11 nucleotides matching TRBD2. The J segment lost 0 bases and the V segment lost 1 base, leaving 10 bases of the junction unmatched. The CDR3 consists of 20 residues. The germline V gene has CDR1 MGHRA and CDR2 YSYEKL. The CDR3 region has the DNA TGCGCCAGCAGCCAAGGGGGGGCTAGCGGGGGGTTCGCGAACACCGGGGAGCTGTTTTTT. It yields the protein CASSQGGASGGFANTGELFF.

J is TRBJ2-2 and V is TRBV27; a weak D match, TRBD2 (5 bases). The CDR3 has 14 amino acids. Trimming shortened V by 5 bases and J by 3 bases, and 10 bases separated the two germline ends. Germline lookup yields CDR1 MNHEY and CDR2 SMNVEV (reference sequence). CDR3 nucleotide sequence: TGTGCCAGCAGTCCCGGACTGTACACCGGGGAGCTGTTTTTT. This sequence encodes CASSPGLYTGELFF.

This chain connects TRBV9 to TRBJ2-1, with 11 bases aligning to TRBD2. Germline V gives CDR1 SGDLS, CDR2 YYNGEE. Trimming removed 3 bases from V and 3 bases from J; junction bases left unmatched: 2. The CDR3 is 15 residues long. The CDR3 sequence is CASSAGTSGYNEQFF. Written as DNA, the CDR3 is TGTGCCAGCAGCGCCGGGACTAGCGGCTACAATGAGCAGTTCTTC. The whole variable domain, remainder taken from reference TRBV9 and TRBJ2-1, is DSGVTQTPKHLITATGQRVTLRCSPRSGDLSVYWYQQSLDQGLQFLIQYYNGEERAKGNILERFSAQQFPDLHSELNLSSLELGDSALYFCASSAGTSGYNEQFFGPGTRLTVL.

This sequence joins TRBV19 and TRBJ2-7, with 9 bases fitting TRBD1. Germline lookup yields CDR1 LNHDA and CDR2 SQIVND (reference sequence). The CDR3 consists of 15 residues. Trimming at V came to 6 bases and at J to 9 bases, leaving 15 bases not matched to a gene. This CDR3 reads CASSHPGQGIWAQYF. In DNA form, the CDR3 reads TGTGCCAGTAGCCATCCGGGACAGGGAATTTGGGCGCAGTACTTC.

This chain links TRBV5-1 with TRBJ2-5; 9 nucleotides line up with TRBD1. The end of the DNA aligns better with TRBJ2-7, so the J call may be wrong. CDR1 SGHRS and CDR2 YFSETQ come from the germline V gene. CDR3 size: 14 residues. The DNA of the CDR3 is TGCGCCAGCAGCTTCGCCGGACAGGGGTACGAGCAGTACTTC. This sequence encodes CASSFAGQGYEQYF.

This clone was seen a handful of times. V gene TRBV7-3 combines with J gene TRBJ1-1; 7 bases match TRBD1. The V gene's germline CDR1 is SGHTA and CDR2 FQGTGA. The CDR3 is 16 residues long. The ends lost 6 bases at V and 1 base at J; junction bases unmatched: 11. The CDR3 nucleotides are TGTGCCAGCAGGTTAGAGGGGGCGCTCAAGAACACTGAAGCTTTCTTT. Amino acids: CASRLEGALKNTEAFF. Based on the CDR3 plus reference TRBV7-3 and TRBJ1-1, the full variable domain is GAGVSQTPSNKVTEKGKYVELRCDPISGHTALYWYRQSLGQGPEFLIYFQGTGAADDSGLPNDRFFAVRPEGSVSTLKIQRTERGDSAVYLCASRLEGALKNTEAFFGQGTRLTVV.

The V call is TRBV19, the J call TRBJ1-5; perhaps TRBD1 as D (6 bases). This CDR3 comprises 16 residues. V dropped 3 bases and J dropped 4 bases, with 16 bases sitting between them. The germline V gene has CDR1 LNHDA and CDR2 SQIVND (reference sequence). The CDR3 coding sequence is TGTGCCAGTAGTATCGCGACAGGCCGAGCGAATCAGCCCCAGCATTTT. Its translation is CASSIATGRANQPQHF.

The chain has TRBV4-3 and TRBJ1-6, with TRBD1 as a possible D gene (6 bases). CDR1 is LGHNA, CDR2 YSLEER, per germline. This CDR3 is built from 14 residues. V lost 4 bases to trimming and J lost 7 bases, with 11 bases between them. The CDR3 region is CASSRRDINSPLHF. The CDR3 DNA is TGCGCCAGCAGCCGCCGGGACATAAATTCACCCCTCCACTTT.

This chain links TRBV12-5 with TRBJ1-2; 8 bases line up with TRBD1. Germline values: CDR1 LGHNT, CDR2 FRNRAP. The CDR3 extends over 14 amino acids. V shed 5 bases and J 1 base; nucleotides not matched to a gene: 3. The CDR3 region is CASGRQGFNYGYTF. For the CDR3, the DNA is TGTGCTAGTGGTAGACAGGGGTTTAACTATGGCTACACCTTC. Complete variable domain (other parts from reference TRBV12-5 and TRBJ1-2): DARVTQTPRHKVTEMGQEVTMRCQPILGHNTVFWYRQTMMQGLELLAYFRNRAPLDDSGMPKDRFSAEMPDATLATLKIQPSEPRDSAVYFCASGRQGFNYGYTFGSGTRLTVV.

This clone was picked up a small number of times. The chain uses TRBV4-2 and TRBJ2-3, with 9 bases aligning to TRBD2. Germline V gene sequence: CDR1 LGHNA, CDR2 YNFKEQ. The CDR3 extends over 20 amino acids. With V trimmed by 0 bases and J by 2 bases, 15 bases remained unmatched. The CDR3 sequence: CASSQDQTSGLEGNTDTQYF. In nucleotides, the CDR3 is TGTGCCAGCAGCCAAGATCAAACTAGCGGGCTTGAGGGAAACACAGATACGCAGTATTTT.

The chain combines TRBV5-1 with TRBJ2-7, with D possibly TRBD1 on 6 matching bases. CDR3 length: 16 amino acids. Trimming shortened V by 0 bases and J by 1 base, and 14 bases separated the two germline ends. Per germline, CDR1 SGHRS and CDR2 YFSETQ. The DNA of the CDR3 is TGCGCCAGCAGCTTGGATTCGGCAGGGGTGTCCTACGAGCAGTACTTC. Amino acid sequence: CASSLDSAGVSYEQYF.